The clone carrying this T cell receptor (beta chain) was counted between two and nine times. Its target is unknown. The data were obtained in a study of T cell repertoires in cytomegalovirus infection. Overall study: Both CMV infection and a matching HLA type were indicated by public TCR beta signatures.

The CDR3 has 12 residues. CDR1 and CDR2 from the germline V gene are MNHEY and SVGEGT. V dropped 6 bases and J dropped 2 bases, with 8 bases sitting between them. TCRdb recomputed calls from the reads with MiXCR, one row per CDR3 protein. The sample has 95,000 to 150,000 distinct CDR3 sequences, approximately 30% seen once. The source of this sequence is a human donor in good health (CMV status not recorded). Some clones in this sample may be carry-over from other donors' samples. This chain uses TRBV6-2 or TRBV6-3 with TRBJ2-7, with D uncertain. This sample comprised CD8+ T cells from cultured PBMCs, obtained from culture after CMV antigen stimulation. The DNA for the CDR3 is TGTGCCAGCAGGCCCTCAACCTACGAGCAGTACTTC. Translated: CASRPSTYEQYF.